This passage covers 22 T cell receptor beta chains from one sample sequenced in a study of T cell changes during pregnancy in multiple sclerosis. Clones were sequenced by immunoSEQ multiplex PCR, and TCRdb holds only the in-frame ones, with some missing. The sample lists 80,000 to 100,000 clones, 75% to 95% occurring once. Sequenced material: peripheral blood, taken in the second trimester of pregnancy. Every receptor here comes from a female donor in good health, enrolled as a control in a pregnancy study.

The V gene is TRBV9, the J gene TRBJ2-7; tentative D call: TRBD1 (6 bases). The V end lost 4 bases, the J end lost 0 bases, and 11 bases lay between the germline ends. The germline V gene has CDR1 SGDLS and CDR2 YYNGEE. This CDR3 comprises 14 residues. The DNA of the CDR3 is TGTGCCAGCAGCCTTACAGGGAGCTCCTACGAGCAGTACTTC. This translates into CASSLTGSSYEQYF.

The CDR3: CASSYRWRESYNEQFF. CDR3 sequence (DNA): TGCGCCAGCAGCTACCGGTGGCGGGAGTCCTACAATGAGCAGTTCTTC. The rearrangement joins TRBV5-1 to TRBJ2-1; 7 nucleotides align to TRBD2. V trimming: 3 bases; J trimming: 1 base; junction bases outside the gene matches: 7. The germline V gene encodes CDR1 SGHRS and CDR2 YFSETQ. This CDR3 region has 16 residues.

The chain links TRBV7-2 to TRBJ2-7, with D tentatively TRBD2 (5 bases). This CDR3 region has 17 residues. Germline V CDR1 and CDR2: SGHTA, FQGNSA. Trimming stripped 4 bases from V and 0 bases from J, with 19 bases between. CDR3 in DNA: TGTGCCAGCAGCTCACGAGGGTCCCGCCCCAGCTCCTACGAGCAGTACTTC. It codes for CASSSRGSRPSSYEQYF.

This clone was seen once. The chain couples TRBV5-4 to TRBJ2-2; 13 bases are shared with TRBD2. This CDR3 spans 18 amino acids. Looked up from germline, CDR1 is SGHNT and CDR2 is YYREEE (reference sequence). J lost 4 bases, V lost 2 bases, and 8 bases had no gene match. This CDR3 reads CASSFGTSGKGGTGELFF. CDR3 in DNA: TGTGCCAGCAGCTTCGGGACTAGCGGGAAAGGGGGCACCGGGGAGCTGTTTTTT.

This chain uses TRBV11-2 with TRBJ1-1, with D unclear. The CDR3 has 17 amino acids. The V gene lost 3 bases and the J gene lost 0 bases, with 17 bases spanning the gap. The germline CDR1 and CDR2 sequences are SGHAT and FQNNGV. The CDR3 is CASSLAGGSELNTEAFF. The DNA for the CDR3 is TGTGCCAGCAGCTTGGCTGGCGGCTCGGAACTGAACACTGAAGCTTTCTTT.

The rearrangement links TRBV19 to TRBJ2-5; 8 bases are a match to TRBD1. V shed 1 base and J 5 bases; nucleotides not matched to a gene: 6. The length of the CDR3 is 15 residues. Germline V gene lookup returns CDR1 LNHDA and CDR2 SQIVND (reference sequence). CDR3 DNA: TGTGCCAGTAGTATAGGGGACAGGTCCTCGGAGACCCAGTACTTC. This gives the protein CASSIGDRSSETQYF.

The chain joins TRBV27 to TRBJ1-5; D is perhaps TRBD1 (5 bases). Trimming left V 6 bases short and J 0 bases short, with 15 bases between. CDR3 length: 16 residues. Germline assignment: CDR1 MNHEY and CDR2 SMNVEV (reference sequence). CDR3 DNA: TGTGCCAGCAGCGCCTTAGGGGCGTATAGCAATCAGCCCCAGCATTTT. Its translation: CASSALGAYSNQPQHF.

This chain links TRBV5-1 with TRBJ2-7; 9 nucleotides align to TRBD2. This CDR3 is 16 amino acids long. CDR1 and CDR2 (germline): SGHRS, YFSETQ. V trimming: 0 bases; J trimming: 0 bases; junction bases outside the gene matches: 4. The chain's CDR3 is CASSLVIAGASYEQYF. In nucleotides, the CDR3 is TGCGCCAGCAGCTTGGTAATAGCGGGGGCCTCCTACGAGCAGTACTTC.

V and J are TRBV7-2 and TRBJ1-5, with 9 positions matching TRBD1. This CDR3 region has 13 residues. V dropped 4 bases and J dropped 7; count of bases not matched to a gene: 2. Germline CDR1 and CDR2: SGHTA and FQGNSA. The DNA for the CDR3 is TGTGCCAGCAGCTGGACAGGGGAGCAGCCCCAGCATTTT. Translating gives CASSWTGEQPQHF.

The CDR3 loop reads CASSFRTTGGAQYF. CDR3 in DNA: TGTGCCAGCAGTTTCCGGACAACGGGCGGGGCGCAGTATTTT. The chain has TRBV27 and TRBJ2-3; TRBD2 might be the D (6 bases). Germline V gene data show CDR1 as MNHEY and CDR2 as SMNVEV (reference sequence). The CDR3 has 14 amino acids. Trimming shortened V by 3 bases and J by 10 bases, and 17 bases separated the two germline ends.

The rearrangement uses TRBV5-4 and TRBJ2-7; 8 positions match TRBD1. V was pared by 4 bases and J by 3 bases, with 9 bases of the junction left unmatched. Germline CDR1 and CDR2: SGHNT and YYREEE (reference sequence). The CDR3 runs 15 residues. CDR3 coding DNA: TGTGCCAGCAGCGCGAAAGGACAGGGTGGCTACGAGCAGTACTTC. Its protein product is CASSAKGQGGYEQYF. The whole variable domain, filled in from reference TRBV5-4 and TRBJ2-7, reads ETGVTQSPTHLIKTRGQQVTLRCSSQSGHNTVSWYQQALGQGPQFIFQYYREEENGRGNFPPRFSGLQFPNYSSELNVNALELDDSALYLCASSAKGQGGYEQYFGPGTRLTVT.

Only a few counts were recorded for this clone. CDR3 sequence (DNA): TGTGCCAGCAGTTTGGGGGCGATTCGTACCGCTGAGCAGTTCTTC. It codes for CASSLGAIRTAEQFF. The chain has TRBV27 and TRBJ2-1; perhaps TRBD1 as D (6 bases). CDR1 and CDR2 from the germline V gene are MNHEY and SMNVEV (reference sequence). Trimming cost V 3 bases and J 9 bases, with 18 bases left between them. This CDR3 has 15 residues.

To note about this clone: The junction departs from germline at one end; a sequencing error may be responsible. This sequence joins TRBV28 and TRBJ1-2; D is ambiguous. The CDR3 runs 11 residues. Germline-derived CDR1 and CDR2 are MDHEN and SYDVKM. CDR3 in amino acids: CASAGTQQLNF. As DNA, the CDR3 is TGTGCCAGCGCTGGCACACAACAATTGAACTTC.

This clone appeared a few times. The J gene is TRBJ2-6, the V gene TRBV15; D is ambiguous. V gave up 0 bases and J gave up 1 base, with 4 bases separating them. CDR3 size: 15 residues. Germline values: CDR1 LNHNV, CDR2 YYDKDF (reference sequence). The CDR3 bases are TGTGCCACCAGCAGAGACAAATCTGGGGCCAACGTCCTGACTTTC. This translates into CATSRDKSGANVLTF. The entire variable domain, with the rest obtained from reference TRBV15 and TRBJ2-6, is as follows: DAMVIQNPRYQVTQFGKPVTLSCSQTLNHNVMYWYQQKSSQAPKLLFHYYDKDFNNEADTPDNFQSRRPNTSFCFLDIRSPGLGDTAMYLCATSRDKSGANVLTFGAGSRLTVL.

CDR3 region: CASSSNNYGYTF. In nucleotides, the CDR3 is TGTGCCAGCAGTTCAAATAACTATGGCTACACCTTC. The V call is TRBV28, the J call TRBJ1-2; D gene unclear. V lost 4 bases, J lost 1 base, and 4 bases lay in between. Germline V gene data show CDR1 as MDHEN and CDR2 as SYDVKM. The CDR3 is 12 amino acids.

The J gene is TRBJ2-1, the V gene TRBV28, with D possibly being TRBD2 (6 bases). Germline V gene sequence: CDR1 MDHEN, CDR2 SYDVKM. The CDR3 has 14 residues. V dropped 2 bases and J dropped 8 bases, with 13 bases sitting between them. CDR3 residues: CASSLAGSRDEQFF. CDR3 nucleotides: TGTGCCAGCAGTTTAGCGGGGTCTCGGGATGAGCAGTTCTTC.

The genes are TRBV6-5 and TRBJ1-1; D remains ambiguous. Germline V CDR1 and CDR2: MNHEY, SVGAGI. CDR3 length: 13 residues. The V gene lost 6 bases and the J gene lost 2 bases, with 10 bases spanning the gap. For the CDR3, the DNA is TGTGCCAGCAGGCCTAGAGTAAACACTGAAGCTTTCTTT. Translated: CASRPRVNTEAFF.

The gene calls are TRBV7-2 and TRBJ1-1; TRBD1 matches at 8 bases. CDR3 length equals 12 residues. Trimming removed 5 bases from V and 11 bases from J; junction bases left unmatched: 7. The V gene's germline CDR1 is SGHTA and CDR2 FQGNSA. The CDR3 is CASSPRTGNAFF. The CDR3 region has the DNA TGTGCCAGCAGCCCCCGGACAGGGAACGCTTTCTTT. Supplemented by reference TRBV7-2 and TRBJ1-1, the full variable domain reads GAGVSQSPSNKVTEKGKDVELRCDPISGHTALYWYRQSLGQGLEFLIYFQGNSAPDKSGLPSDRFSAERTGGSVSTLTIQRTQQEDSAVYLCASSPRTGNAFFGQGTRLTVV.

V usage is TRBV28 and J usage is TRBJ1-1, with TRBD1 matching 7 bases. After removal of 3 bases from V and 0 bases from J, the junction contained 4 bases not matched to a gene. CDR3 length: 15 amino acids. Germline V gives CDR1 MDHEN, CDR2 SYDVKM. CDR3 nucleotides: TGTGCCAGCAGTTTCCCGGACAGGCTGAACACTGAAGCTTTCTTT. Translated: CASSFPDRLNTEAFF.

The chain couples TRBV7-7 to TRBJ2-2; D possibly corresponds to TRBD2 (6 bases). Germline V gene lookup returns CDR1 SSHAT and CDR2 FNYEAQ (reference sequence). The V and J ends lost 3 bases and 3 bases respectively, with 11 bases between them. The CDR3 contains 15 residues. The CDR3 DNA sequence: TGTGCCAGCAGCTTCGGGGGTCCGGACACCGGGGAGCTGTTTTTT. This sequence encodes CASSFGGPDTGELFF.

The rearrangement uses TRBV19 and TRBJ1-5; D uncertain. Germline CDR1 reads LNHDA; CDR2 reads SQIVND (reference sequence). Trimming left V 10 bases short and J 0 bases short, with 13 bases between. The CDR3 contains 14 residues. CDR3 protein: CATKTEYSNQPQHF. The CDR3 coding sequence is TGTGCCACTAAAACAGAATATAGCAATCAGCCCCAGCATTTT.

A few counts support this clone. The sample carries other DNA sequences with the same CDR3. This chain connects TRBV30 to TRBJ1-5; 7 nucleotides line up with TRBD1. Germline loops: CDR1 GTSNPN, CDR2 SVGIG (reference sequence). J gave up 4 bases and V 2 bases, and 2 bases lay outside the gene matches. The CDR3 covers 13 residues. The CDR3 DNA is TGTGCCTGGAGTTTACAGGGGAATCAGCCCCAGCATTTT. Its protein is CAWSLQGNQPQHF.